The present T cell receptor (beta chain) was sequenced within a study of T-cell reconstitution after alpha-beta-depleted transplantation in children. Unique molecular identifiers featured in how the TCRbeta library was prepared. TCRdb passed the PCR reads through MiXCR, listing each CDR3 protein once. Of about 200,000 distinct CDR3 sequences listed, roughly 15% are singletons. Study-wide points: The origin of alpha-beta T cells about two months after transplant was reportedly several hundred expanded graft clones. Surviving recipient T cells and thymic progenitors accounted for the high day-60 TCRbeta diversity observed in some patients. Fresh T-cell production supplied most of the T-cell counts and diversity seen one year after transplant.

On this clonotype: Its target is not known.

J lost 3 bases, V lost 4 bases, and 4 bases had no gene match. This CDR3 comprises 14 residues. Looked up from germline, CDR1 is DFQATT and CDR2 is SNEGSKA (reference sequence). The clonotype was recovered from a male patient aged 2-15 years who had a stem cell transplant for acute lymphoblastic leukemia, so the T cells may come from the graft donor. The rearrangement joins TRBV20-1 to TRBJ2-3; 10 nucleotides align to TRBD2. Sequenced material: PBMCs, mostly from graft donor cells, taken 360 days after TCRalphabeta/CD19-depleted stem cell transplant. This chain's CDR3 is CSAISSGRTDTQYF. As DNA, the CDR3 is TGCAGTGCTATCTCTAGCGGGAGAACAGATACGCAGTATTTT.